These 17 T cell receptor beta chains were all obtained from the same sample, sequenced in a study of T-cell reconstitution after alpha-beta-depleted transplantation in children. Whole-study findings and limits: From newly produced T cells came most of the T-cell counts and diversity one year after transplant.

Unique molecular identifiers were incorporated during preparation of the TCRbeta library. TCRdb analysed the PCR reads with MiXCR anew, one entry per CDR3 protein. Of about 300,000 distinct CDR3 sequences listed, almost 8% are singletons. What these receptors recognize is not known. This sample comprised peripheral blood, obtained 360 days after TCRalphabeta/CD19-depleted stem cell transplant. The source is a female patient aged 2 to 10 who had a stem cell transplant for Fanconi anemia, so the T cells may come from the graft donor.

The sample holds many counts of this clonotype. The CDR3 sequence: CASSQVSFPDTQYF. In DNA, the CDR3 is TGCGCCAGCAGCCAAGTATCCTTTCCGGATACGCAGTATTTT. The chain is built from TRBV4-3 and TRBJ2-3; unclear D gene. V was clipped by 1 base and J by 6 bases, with 11 bases between them. Germline V gives CDR1 LGHNA, CDR2 YSLEER. This CDR3 comprises 14 residues.

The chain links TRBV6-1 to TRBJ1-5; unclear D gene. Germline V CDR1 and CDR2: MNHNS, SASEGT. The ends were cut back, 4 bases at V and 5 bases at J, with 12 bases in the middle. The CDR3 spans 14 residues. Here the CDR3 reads CASSAGSTDQPQHF. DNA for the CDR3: TGTGCCAGCAGTGCAGGTTCCACCGATCAGCCCCAGCATTTT.

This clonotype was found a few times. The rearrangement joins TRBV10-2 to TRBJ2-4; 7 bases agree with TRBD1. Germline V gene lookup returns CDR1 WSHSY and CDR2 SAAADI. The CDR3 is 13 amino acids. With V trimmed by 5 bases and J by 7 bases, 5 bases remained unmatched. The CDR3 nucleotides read TGCGCCAGCAGTACAGGGGCGCTCAACATTCAGTACTTC. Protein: CASSTGALNIQYF.

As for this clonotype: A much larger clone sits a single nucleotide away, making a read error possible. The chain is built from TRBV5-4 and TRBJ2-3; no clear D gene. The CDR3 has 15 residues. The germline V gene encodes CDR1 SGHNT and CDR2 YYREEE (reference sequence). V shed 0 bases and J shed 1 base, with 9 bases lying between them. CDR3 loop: CASSLGARGTDTQYF. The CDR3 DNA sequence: TGTGCCAGCAGCTTGGGAGCTCGCGGCACAGATACGCAGTATTTT.

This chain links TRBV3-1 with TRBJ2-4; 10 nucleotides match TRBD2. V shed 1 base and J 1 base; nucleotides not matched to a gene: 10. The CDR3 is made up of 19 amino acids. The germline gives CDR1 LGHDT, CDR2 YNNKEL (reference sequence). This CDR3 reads CASSQGLAGALAAKNIQYF. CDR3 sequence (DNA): TGTGCCAGCAGCCAAGGCCTAGCGGGAGCTCTGGCTGCCAAAAACATTCAGTACTTC.

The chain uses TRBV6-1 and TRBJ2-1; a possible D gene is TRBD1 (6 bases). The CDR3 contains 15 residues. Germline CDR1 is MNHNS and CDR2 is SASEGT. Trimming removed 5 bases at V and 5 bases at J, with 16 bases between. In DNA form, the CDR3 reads TGTGCCAGCAGTCGAGGGGGTTTAGGTGACAATGAGCAGTTCTTC. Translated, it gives CASSRGGLGDNEQFF.

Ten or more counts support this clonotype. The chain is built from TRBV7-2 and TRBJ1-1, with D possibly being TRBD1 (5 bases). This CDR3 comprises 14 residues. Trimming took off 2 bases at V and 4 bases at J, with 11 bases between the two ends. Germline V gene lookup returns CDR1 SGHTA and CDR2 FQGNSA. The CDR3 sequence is CASSLPEGITEAFF. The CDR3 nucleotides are TGTGCCAGCAGCTTACCTGAGGGGATCACTGAAGCTTTCTTT.

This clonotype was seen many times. In nucleotides, the CDR3 is TGTGCCAGCAGTTTAGGGGTCGGGGCCGAGTTGAGTGCCCAGTACTTC. Its translation: CASSLGVGAELSAQYF. The chain recombines TRBV12-3 or TRBV12-4 with TRBJ2-5; either TRBD1 or TRBD2 may fit D (5 bases each). Trimming took 1 base from V and 9 from J, leaving 21 bases between them. The CDR3 consists of 16 residues.

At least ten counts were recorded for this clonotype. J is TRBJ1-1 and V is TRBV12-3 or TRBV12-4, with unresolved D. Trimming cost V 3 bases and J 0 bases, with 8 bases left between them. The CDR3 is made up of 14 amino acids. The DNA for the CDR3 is TGTGCCAGCAGTTTGATATGGATGAACACTGAAGCTTTCTTT. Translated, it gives CASSLIWMNTEAFF.

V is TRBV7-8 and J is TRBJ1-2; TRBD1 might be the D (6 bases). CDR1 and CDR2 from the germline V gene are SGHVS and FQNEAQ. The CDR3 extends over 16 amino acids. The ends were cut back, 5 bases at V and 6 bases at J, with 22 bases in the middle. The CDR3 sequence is CASSIFAGANGDGYTF. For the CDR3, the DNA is TGTGCCAGCAGCATATTCGCGGGGGCCAACGGGGATGGCTACACCTTC.

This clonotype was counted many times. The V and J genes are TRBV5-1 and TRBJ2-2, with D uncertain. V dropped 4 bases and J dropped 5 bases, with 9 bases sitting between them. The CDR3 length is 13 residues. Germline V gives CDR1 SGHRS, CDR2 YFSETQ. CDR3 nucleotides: TGCGCCAGCAGCCCGCGGCCAACCGGGGAGCTGTTTTTT. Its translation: CASSPRPTGELFF. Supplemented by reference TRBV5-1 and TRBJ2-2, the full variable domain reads KAGVTQTPRYLIKTRGQQVTLSCSPISGHRSVSWYQQTPGQGLQFLFEYFSETQRNKGNFPGRFSGRQFSNSRSEMNVSTLELGDSALYLCASSPRPTGELFFGEGSRLTVL.

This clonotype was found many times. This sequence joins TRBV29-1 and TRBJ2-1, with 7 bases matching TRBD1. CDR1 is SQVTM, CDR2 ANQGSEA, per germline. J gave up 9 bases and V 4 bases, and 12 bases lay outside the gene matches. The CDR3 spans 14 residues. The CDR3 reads CSVVGTVSVGEQFF. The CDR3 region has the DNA TGCAGCGTTGTAGGGACAGTGTCTGTCGGTGAGCAGTTCTTC.

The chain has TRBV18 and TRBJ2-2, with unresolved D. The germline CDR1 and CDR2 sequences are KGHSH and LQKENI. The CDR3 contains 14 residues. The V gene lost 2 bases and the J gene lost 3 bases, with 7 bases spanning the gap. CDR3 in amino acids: CASSPTIDTGELFF. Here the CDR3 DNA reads TGTGCCAGCTCACCAACTATTGACACCGGGGAGCTGTTTTTT. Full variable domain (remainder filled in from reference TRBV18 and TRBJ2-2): NAGVMQNPRHLVRRRGQEARLRCSPMKGHSHVYWYRQLPEEGLKFMVYLQKENIIDESGMPKERFSAEFPKEGPSILRIQQVVRGDSAAYFCASSPTIDTGELFFGEGSRLTVL.

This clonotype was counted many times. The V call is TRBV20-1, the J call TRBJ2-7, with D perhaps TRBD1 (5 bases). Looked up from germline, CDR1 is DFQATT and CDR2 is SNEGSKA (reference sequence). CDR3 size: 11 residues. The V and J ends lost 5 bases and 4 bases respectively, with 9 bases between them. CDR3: CSAPRDYEQYF. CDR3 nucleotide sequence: TGCAGTGCTCCCAGGGATTACGAGCAGTACTTC.

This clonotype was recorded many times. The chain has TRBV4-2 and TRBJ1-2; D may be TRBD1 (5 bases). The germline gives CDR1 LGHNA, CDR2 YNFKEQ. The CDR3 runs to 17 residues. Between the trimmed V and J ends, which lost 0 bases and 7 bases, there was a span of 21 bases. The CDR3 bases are TGTGCCAGCAGCCAAGATGGAAAAATTGGGGGGGAACGTGGCTACACCTTC. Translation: CASSQDGKIGGERGYTF.

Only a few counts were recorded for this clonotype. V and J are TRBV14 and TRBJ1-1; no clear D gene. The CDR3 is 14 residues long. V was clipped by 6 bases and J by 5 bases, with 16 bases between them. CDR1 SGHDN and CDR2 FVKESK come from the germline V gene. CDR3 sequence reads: CASSRQTVGTEAFF. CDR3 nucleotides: TGTGCCAGCAGTCGCCAGACGGTGGGGACTGAAGCTTTCTTT.

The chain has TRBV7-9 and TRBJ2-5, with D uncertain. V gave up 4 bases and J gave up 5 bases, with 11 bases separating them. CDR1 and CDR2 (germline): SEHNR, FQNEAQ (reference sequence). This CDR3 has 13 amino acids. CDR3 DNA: TGTGCCAGCAGCTCGATCAGAGCGGAGACCCAGTACTTC. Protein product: CASSSIRAETQYF.